The 30 T cell receptor beta chains presented below share a single source sample, sequenced in a study of blood T cell repertoires in COVID-19 (dated by TCRdb to about 2020). Library preparation employed the immunoSEQ multiplex PCR assay. The clones in this table, taken by TCRdb from immuneACCESS, are in-frame only. Not every clone is retained; where verified, under half of the shortfall comes from an unresolved V gene, and the cause of the rest is unknown. For this sample the table gives roughly 220,000 clones, of which about 80% were detected only once. The leading ten clones occupy over 14% of the sample. The specimen was PBMCs or T cells enriched from blood (not recorded which). The source of these receptors is a man aged 40-50 years who had recovered from COVID-19.

The CDR3 DNA sequence: TGTGCCCAAACAGGGGGCCTTGAAGCTTTCTTT. This gives the protein CAQTGGLEAFF. The rearrangement links TRBV30 to TRBJ1-1; 9 positions agree with TRBD1. The ends lost 8 bases at V and 7 bases at J; junction bases unmatched: 5. The CDR3 covers 11 residues. Germline lookup yields CDR1 GTSNPN and CDR2 SVGIG (reference sequence).

The chain carries TRBV7-6 and TRBJ1-6, with 7 bases fitting TRBD1. The trim removed 1 base at V and 10 bases at J, leaving 1 base unmatched. This CDR3 comprises 13 residues. CDR1 is SGHVS, CDR2 FNYEAQ, per germline. The CDR3 DNA reads TGTGCCAGCAGCTTAGAGGACAGGTCACCCCTCCACTTT. This encodes CASSLEDRSPLHF.

This clone was counted between two and nine times. The chain couples TRBV9 to TRBJ1-2; D is perhaps TRBD1 (6 bases). Looked up from germline, CDR1 is SGDLS and CDR2 is YYNGEE. Trimming took 3 bases from V and 8 from J, leaving 14 bases between them. The length of the CDR3 is 13 residues. CDR3 nucleotide sequence: TGTGCCAGCAGCGCGGAGACAGGTCGGGGCTACACCTTC. This sequence encodes CASSAETGRGYTF.

The chain uses TRBV12-5 and TRBJ2-7; D uncertain. The CDR3 consists of 11 residues. CDR1 LGHNT and CDR2 FRNRAP come from the germline V gene. Trimming stripped 4 bases from V and 4 bases from J, with 5 bases between. Here the CDR3 reads CASGYGYEQYF. Here the CDR3 DNA reads TGTGCTAGTGGTTACGGGTACGAGCAGTACTTC.

Comment on this clone: Distinct nucleotide sequences in the sample also encode this CDR3. J is TRBJ2-2 and V is TRBV5-1, with 7 bases matching TRBD2. The V segment lost 0 bases and the J segment 6 bases; nucleotides outside the gene matches: 5. The CDR3 is made up of 15 amino acids. Germline V gives CDR1 SGHRS, CDR2 YFSETQ. The CDR3 DNA follows: TGCGCCAGCAGCTTGGTCCGGGAGGTAGCCGGGGAGCTGTTTTTT. It encodes CASSLVREVAGELFF. Variable domain in full (rest from reference TRBV5-1 and TRBJ2-2): KAGVTQTPRYLIKTRGQQVTLSCSPISGHRSVSWYQQTPGQGLQFLFEYFSETQRNKGNFPGRFSGRQFSNSRSEMNVSTLELGDSALYLCASSLVREVAGELFFGEGSRLTVL.

The V gene is TRBV5-1, the J gene TRBJ2-1; 7 bases fit TRBD2. Unmatched junction bases numbered 4, after V lost 3 bases and J lost 4 bases. The CDR3 consists of 14 residues. Germline-derived CDR1 and CDR2 are SGHRS and YFSETQ. CDR3 amino acids: CASSWVGGYNEQFF. CDR3 DNA: TGCGCCAGCAGCTGGGTCGGGGGGTACAATGAGCAGTTCTTC. The full variable domain, completed using reference TRBV5-1 and TRBJ2-1, is KAGVTQTPRYLIKTRGQQVTLSCSPISGHRSVSWYQQTPGQGLQFLFEYFSETQRNKGNFPGRFSGRQFSNSRSEMNVSTLELGDSALYLCASSWVGGYNEQFFGPGTRLTVL.

This clone has just one count. The CDR3: CASSLMIGAAQETQYF. CDR3 nucleotides: TGTGCCAGCAGTTTAATGATTGGAGCGGCCCAAGAGACCCAGTACTTC. V usage is TRBV28 and J usage is TRBJ2-5, with D possibly TRBD2 on 5 matching bases. V dropped 2 bases and J dropped 1 base, with 14 bases sitting between them. The CDR3 runs 16 residues. Germline V gene data show CDR1 as MDHEN and CDR2 as SYDVKM.

This chain links TRBV7-2 with TRBJ1-2; TRBD1 agrees at 8 bases. CDR3 length: 15 amino acids. Germline assignment: CDR1 SGHTA and CDR2 FQGNSA. Losses at the gene ends were 5 bases for V and 5 bases for J; bases not matched to a gene: 10. The CDR3 nucleotides are TGTGCCAGCAGCCCCGAAAGTACAGGGGGGTATGGCTACACCTTC. Protein: CASSPESTGGYGYTF. Based on the CDR3 plus reference TRBV7-2 and TRBJ1-2, the full variable domain is GAGVSQSPSNKVTEKGKDVELRCDPISGHTALYWYRQSLGQGLEFLIYFQGNSAPDKSGLPSDRFSAERTGGSVSTLTIQRTQQEDSAVYLCASSPESTGGYGYTFGSGTRLTVV.

The chain carries TRBV7-8 and TRBJ2-7; possibly TRBD2 for D (5 bases). Deletions cut 5 bases from V and 7 bases from J, with 9 bases between. CDR3 length equals 11 residues. Germline CDR1 reads SGHVS; CDR2 reads FQNEAQ. Here the CDR3 DNA reads TGTGCCAGCAGCGCAGGCGGGGAGCAGTACTTC. Translating it yields CASSAGGEQYF.

The chain recombines TRBV6-5 with TRBJ2-3; 7 bases are shared with TRBD2. The ends lost 6 bases at V and 5 bases at J; junction bases unmatched: 8. The CDR3 consists of 14 residues. Germline CDR1 is MNHEY and CDR2 is SVGAGI. This CDR3 is CASRGGGLVDTQYF. As DNA, the CDR3 is TGTGCCAGCAGAGGCGGGGGTCTAGTAGATACGCAGTATTTT.

The CDR3 loop is CASSEQQVIVYGYTF. The CDR3 region has the DNA TGTGCCAGCAGTGAACAACAAGTTATCGTTTATGGCTACACCTTC. The chain carries TRBV6-1 and TRBJ1-2; D is unresolved. The CDR3 length is 15 residues. V was shortened by 2 bases and J by 5 bases, with 15 bases between the two germline ends. Germline V gene lookup returns CDR1 MNHNS and CDR2 SASEGT.

This chain joins TRBV10-3 and TRBJ2-5, with D tentatively TRBD1 (5 bases). Germline assignment: CDR1 ENHRY and CDR2 SYGVKD. The CDR3 runs to 15 residues. With 2 bases removed from V and 2 bases from J, the gap between germline ends came to 12 bases. CDR3 coding DNA: TGTGCCATCAGTGAGCAGGGTGCAGTACAAGAGACCCAGTACTTC. The encoded protein is CAISEQGAVQETQYF.

The table lists this clone with a count of one. The rearrangement uses TRBV5-1 and TRBJ2-1, with 11 bases fitting TRBD2. The CDR3 length is 16 residues. V was clipped by 4 bases and J by 4 bases; unmatched bases: 7. CDR1 is SGHRS, CDR2 YFSETQ, per germline. The DNA of the CDR3 is TGCGCCAGCAGCCCAACTAGCGGGGGAGCGTACAATGAGCAGTTCTTC. Residues: CASSPTSGGAYNEQFF. Full variable domain (rest looked up from reference TRBV5-1 and TRBJ2-1): KAGVTQTPRYLIKTRGQQVTLSCSPISGHRSVSWYQQTPGQGLQFLFEYFSETQRNKGNFPGRFSGRQFSNSRSEMNVSTLELGDSALYLCASSPTSGGAYNEQFFGPGTRLTVL.

V and J are TRBV19 and TRBJ1-1, with TRBD1 matching 7 bases. Germline loops: CDR1 LNHDA, CDR2 SQIVND (reference sequence). The ends lost 6 bases at V and 1 base at J; junction bases unmatched: 5. The CDR3 runs 14 residues. CDR3 coding DNA: TGTGCCAGTAGCGGCAGGGGGAGGAACACTGAAGCTTTCTTT. Its protein product is CASSGRGRNTEAFF. Combining the CDR3 with reference TRBV19 and TRBJ1-1 gives the whole variable domain DGGITQSPKYLFRKEGQNVTLSCEQNLNHDAMYWYRQDPGQGLRLIYYSQIVNDFQKGDIAEGYSVSREKKESFPLTVTSAQKNPTAFYLCASSGRGRNTEAFFGQGTRLTVV.

V gene TRBV11-2 combines with J gene TRBJ1-6; D not certain. This CDR3 is built from 15 residues. V shed 0 bases and J shed 6 bases, with 9 bases lying between them. Germline CDR1 is SGHAT and CDR2 is FQNNGV. The CDR3 reads CASSLDGQSNSPLHF. In nucleotides, the CDR3 is TGTGCCAGCAGCTTAGATGGGCAGTCTAATTCACCCCTCCACTTT.

This clone was found a few times. The chain has TRBV7-2 and TRBJ2-5; D call uncertain. Per the germline V gene, CDR1 is SGHTA and CDR2 is FQGNSA. The CDR3 has 12 residues. Trimming removed 5 bases from V and 7 bases from J, with 11 bases in between. CDR3 amino acids: CASSPSLGTQYF. CDR3 coding DNA: TGTGCCAGCAGCCCTTCCCTCGGGACCCAGTACTTC.

The rearrangement uses TRBV19 and TRBJ1-5; D is unresolved. The CDR3 is 15 residues long. Germline V gene lookup returns CDR1 LNHDA and CDR2 SQIVND (reference sequence). Deletions cut 6 bases from V and 0 bases from J, with 12 bases between. CDR3 DNA: TGTGCCAGTAGGATACAGTGGTATAGCAATCAGCCCCAGCATTTT. It codes for CASRIQWYSNQPQHF.

The table lists this clone with a few counts. CDR3 residues: CASSRGGNYEQYF. DNA for the CDR3: TGTGCCAGTAGTAGGGGAGGGAACTACGAGCAGTACTTC. J is TRBJ2-7 and V is TRBV19; TRBD2 matches 7 bases. The CDR3 covers 13 residues. The V gene end was trimmed by 4 bases and the J gene end by 3 bases; junction bases not matched to a gene: 3. Germline V gene lookup returns CDR1 LNHDA and CDR2 SQIVND (reference sequence).

The chain joins TRBV28 to TRBJ1-1, with 9 bases aligning to TRBD1. This CDR3 has 16 amino acids. J gave up 1 base and V 1 base, and 4 bases lay outside the gene matches. Germline V CDR1 and CDR2: MDHEN, SYDVKM. The CDR3 DNA reads as TGTGCCAGCAGTTTATTGCCGGGACAGGGGAACACTGAAGCTTTCTTT. Translated: CASSLLPGQGNTEAFF.

The table lists this clone with a count of one. The V call is TRBV27, the J call TRBJ2-5; D is uncertain. Germline V gene sequence: CDR1 MNHEY, CDR2 SMNVEV (reference sequence). CDR3 length equals 15 residues. The V and J ends lost 6 bases and 5 bases respectively, with 19 bases between them. CDR3 sequence reads: CASSQTAAVVETQYF. The CDR3 coding sequence is TGTGCCAGCAGCCAGACTGCGGCGGTAGTGGAGACCCAGTACTTC.

This chain connects TRBV7-6 to TRBJ2-2; D not certain. CDR3 length: 15 residues. V was trimmed by 1 base and J by 4 bases, leaving 10 bases between them. The germline gives CDR1 SGHVS, CDR2 FNYEAQ. In DNA, the CDR3 is TGTGCCAGCAGCTTAGTTTCCCGAGGCACCGGGGAGCTGTTTTTT. This encodes CASSLVSRGTGELFF.

The V call is TRBV5-5, the J call TRBJ2-7; 8 bases match TRBD1. Germline loops: CDR1 SGHKS, CDR2 YYEKEE (reference sequence). This CDR3 is 16 amino acids long. With V trimmed by 1 base and J by 0 bases, 6 bases remained unmatched. CDR3: CASSLFQGAISYEQYF. CDR3 nucleotide sequence: TGTGCCAGCAGCTTGTTTCAGGGGGCTATCTCCTACGAGCAGTACTTC.

This clone has a handful of counts. V usage is TRBV28 and J usage is TRBJ2-2; D possibly corresponds to TRBD2 (6 bases). The CDR3 length is 13 residues. Deletions cut 4 bases from V and 4 bases from J, with 7 bases between. Per germline, CDR1 MDHEN and CDR2 SYDVKM. The CDR3 region has the DNA TGTGCCAGCAGTTGGAGGGGCACCGGGGAGCTGTTTTTT. Its protein is CASSWRGTGELFF.

The rearrangement uses TRBV7-3 and TRBJ2-2, with 7 bases lining up with TRBD1. The V and J ends lost 4 bases and 6 bases, in that order; junction bases with no gene match: 2. The CDR3 contains 13 residues. CDR1 and CDR2 from the germline V gene are SGHTA and FQGTGA. The CDR3: CASSSTGAGELFF. The CDR3 DNA reads TGTGCCAGCAGCTCCACAGGGGCCGGGGAGCTGTTTTTT.

V gene TRBV5-6 combines with J gene TRBJ2-1, with TRBD2 matching over 8 bases. Per the germline V gene, CDR1 is SGHDT and CDR2 is YYEEEE. V lost 4 bases to trimming and J lost 5 bases; unmatched junction nucleotides: 5. CDR3 size: 14 residues. The CDR3 sequence: CASSPAGAHNEQFF. DNA of the CDR3: TGTGCCAGCAGCCCAGCGGGAGCCCACAATGAGCAGTTCTTC.

This chain joins TRBV5-1 and TRBJ1-4; perhaps TRBD1 as D (5 bases). CDR1 is SGHRS and CDR2 is YFSETQ in the germline V gene. The CDR3 runs to 15 residues. Trimming cost V 6 bases and J 8 bases, with 20 bases left between them. CDR3 residues: CASTSGGSGIEKLFF. For the CDR3, the DNA is TGCGCCAGCACCTCCGGGGGGTCGGGCATAGAAAAACTGTTTTTT.

The chain recombines TRBV5-5 with TRBJ1-5; D unclear. The CDR3 extends over 15 amino acids. Trimming cost V 3 bases and J 5 bases, with 15 bases left between them. Germline CDR1 is SGHKS and CDR2 is YYEKEE (reference sequence). In nucleotides, the CDR3 is TGTGCCAGCAGCTCCTCGAGCGGGTACCATCAGCCCCAGCATTTT. Translating gives CASSSSSGYHQPQHF.

The chain joins TRBV18 to TRBJ2-1; 10 nucleotides align to TRBD2. CDR1 is KGHSH and CDR2 is LQKENI in the germline V gene. J was trimmed by 7 bases and V by 5 bases; bases with no gene match: 11. The CDR3 is 16 residues long. The CDR3 sequence: CASSSRQLAGFNEQFF. CDR3 sequence (DNA): TGTGCCAGCTCAAGTAGACAACTAGCGGGGTTTAATGAGCAGTTCTTC.

V usage is TRBV24-1 and J usage is TRBJ2-1; D perhaps matches TRBD1 (5 bases). Trimming left V 3 bases short and J 13 bases short, with 21 bases between. Germline V gene data show CDR1 as KGHDR and CDR2 as SFDVKD. The CDR3 is 15 residues long. The CDR3 region is CATSDPTARQLRQFF. The CDR3 DNA is TGTGCCACCAGTGATCCTACAGCCCGACAGCTCCGACAGTTCTTC.

V gene TRBV19 combines with J gene TRBJ1-3; 7 bases are shared with TRBD1. Germline values: CDR1 LNHDA, CDR2 SQIVND (reference sequence). The CDR3 consists of 13 residues. V was pared by 5 bases and J by 5 bases, with 3 bases of the junction left unmatched. CDR3 amino acids: CASSATGRNTIYF. CDR3 nucleotide sequence: TGTGCCAGTAGTGCGACAGGGAGAAACACCATATATTTT.